This T cell receptor beta chain was captured by sequencing in a study of T cells in Graves' hyperthyroidism and ophthalmopathy. Study-level findings and limits: Peripheral blood also featured most of the thyroid clonotypes expanded above 0.001.

Graves' hyperthyroidism was deemed stable given no ophthalmopathy progression within 18 months. Newly diagnosed hyperthyroidism, duration under 2 months, in patients aged 18 to 65. The TCR beta CDR3 regions underwent amplification using RNA transcripts as the source. The HTBI primer set was used in a first-round RT-PCR of the TCR CDR3. TCRdb recomputed calls from the multiplex PCR reads with MiXCR, one row per CDR3 protein. The repertoire includes hundreds of thousands of distinct CDR3 sequences, approximately 36% of them detected once, and roughly 30% sits in the top ten. This clonotype was found a few times. Antigen: not known. This CDR3 spans 14 amino acids. CDR1 and CDR2 (germline): DFQATT, SNEGSKA (reference sequence). V dropped 5 bases and J dropped 4; count of bases not matched to a gene: 3.

The chain is built from TRBV20-1 and TRBJ2-1; TRBD2 aligns across 12 bases. Source material: blood. The TCR comes from a woman between 35 and 50 years old with Graves' hyperthyroidism. The CDR3 coding sequence is TGCAGTGCTGAGACTAGCGGGGGATACAATGAGCAGTTCTTC. It yields the protein CSAETSGGYNEQFF.